Described below is a single T cell receptor (beta chain) sequence and its context. The study drew participants aged roughly 18 to 95 years from about two dozen US areas. Cohorts were based on clinical histories the participants reported. The V gene's germline CDR1 is ENHRY and CDR2 SYGVKD. The CDR3 has 15 residues. Trimming took off 6 bases at V and 0 bases at J, with 13 bases between the two ends. The sample originates from a study of blood T cell repertoires in COVID-19. This table comes from immunoSEQ multiplex PCR, and its TCRdb copy is limited to in-frame clones, with some not included. The data hold around 190,000 clones, with less than 90% observed a single time.

Material for sequencing was PBMCs or T cells enriched from blood (not recorded which). The V and J genes are TRBV10-3 and TRBJ2-3; D unclear. This clonotype originated in a woman aged 25 to 39 who had been exposed to COVID-19. DNA for the CDR3: TGTGCCATCAGCAGAGGAGTTCTTAGCACAGATACGCAGTATTTT. Residues: CAISRGVLSTDTQYF.